This T cell receptor (beta chain) was recovered during a study of cytomegalovirus exposure and HLA in healthy donors. 13 Jbeta primers and 60 Vbeta primers were used for the PCR. Profiling relied on immunoSEQ multiplex PCR, and the TCRdb table lists in-frame clones only, not all of them. The data show 100,000 to 150,000 clones, with around three quarters seen just once and around 13% held by the top ten. The CDR3 extends over 14 amino acids. Unmatched junction bases numbered 9, after V lost 10 bases and J lost 1 base. Germline V gives CDR1 ENHRY, CDR2 SYGVKD. This clonotype was sampled from a woman aged 60 to 75 in good health and CMV-seropositive. The sample taken for sequencing was PBMCs. J is TRBJ1-1 and V is TRBV10-3, with 7 bases lining up with TRBD1. CDR3 bases: TGTGCCAGCGGGACAGCCGGCGGGAACACTGAAGCTTTCTTT. Encoded protein: CASGTAGGNTEAFF.